The 30 T cell receptor beta chains given below trace back to one sample, sequenced in a study of coeliac disease. TCRdb's copy holds only in-frame clones and misses some; the assay was immunoSEQ multiplex PCR. Of fewer than 5,500 clones in the sample, 50% to 65% are singletons; the top ten hold approximately 6.5%. The sequencing input was intraepithelial lymphocytes from the gut. The receptors come from a woman in her 30s with active celiac disease.

This chain uses TRBV27 with TRBJ1-2; D remains ambiguous. The V gene's germline CDR1 is MNHEY and CDR2 SMNVEV (reference sequence). The CDR3 totals 12 residues. The V end lost 5 bases, the J end lost 14 bases, and 18 bases lay between the germline ends. In nucleotides, the CDR3 is TGTGCCAGCAGTAACGACCGACGGAGGGAGACCTTC. It translates to CASSNDRRRETF.

A few counts support this clone. V usage is TRBV6-1 and J usage is TRBJ1-4; D is uncertain. This CDR3 is built from 15 residues. From germline, CDR1 is MNHNS and CDR2 SASEGT. Deletions cut 1 base from V and 8 bases from J, with 14 bases between. CDR3 loop: CASSEGSSNFEKLFF. CDR3 nucleotide sequence: TGTGCCAGCAGTGAAGGTTCAAGCAATTTCGAAAAACTGTTTTTT.

The table lists this clone with a few counts. The V gene is TRBV7-2, the J gene TRBJ2-7, with D hard to call. Germline V lookup: CDR1 SGHTA, CDR2 FQGNSA. Trimming took off 6 bases at V and 2 bases at J, with 17 bases between the two ends. CDR3 size: 15 residues. The CDR3 protein is CASSLVRGVTYEQYF. CDR3 sequence (DNA): TGTGCCAGCAGTCTAGTTCGAGGAGTCACCTACGAGCAGTACTTC.

The rearrangement joins TRBV7-3 to TRBJ1-6; D remains ambiguous. Trimming left V 1 base short and J 7 bases short, with 5 bases between. The CDR3 has 13 residues. Germline CDR1 reads SGHTA; CDR2 reads FQGTGA. CDR3 region: CASSLRGNSPLHF. For the CDR3, the DNA is TGTGCCAGCAGCTTAAGAGGAAATTCACCCCTCCACTTT. Together with reference TRBV7-3 and TRBJ1-6, the CDR3 gives the full variable domain: GAGVSQTPSNKVTEKGKYVELRCDPISGHTALYWYRQSLGQGPEFLIYFQGTGAADDSGLPNDRFFAVRPEGSVSTLKIQRTERGDSAVYLCASSLRGNSPLHFGNGTRLTVT.

CDR3 protein: CASSLGRGDAYEKLFF. As DNA, the CDR3 is TGTGCCAGCAGCTTGGGCAGGGGAGACGCCTATGAAAAACTGTTTTTT. The J gene is TRBJ1-4, the V gene TRBV5-6, with D possibly TRBD1 on 6 matching bases. Trimming pared 0 bases from V and 6 bases from J, leaving 15 bases between. The germline gives CDR1 SGHDT, CDR2 YYEEEE. The CDR3 has 16 amino acids.

J is TRBJ2-7 and V is TRBV6-5; perhaps TRBD1 as D (6 bases). The CDR3 totals 13 residues. Trimming stripped 5 bases from V and 4 bases from J, with 12 bases between. In germline, CDR1 is MNHEY, CDR2 SVGAGI. CDR3 protein: CASSRDRKYEQYF. The CDR3 DNA sequence: TGTGCCAGCAGTAGAGACAGGAAATACGAGCAGTACTTC.

This chain joins TRBV29-1 and TRBJ2-3, with D unclear. Trimming took off 5 bases at V and 10 bases at J, with 13 bases between the two ends. The germline V gene has CDR1 SQVTM and CDR2 ANQGSEA. The CDR3 loop spans 11 amino acids. The CDR3 is CSVSGPEPQYF. The CDR3 bases are TGCAGCGTTTCAGGTCCCGAACCGCAGTATTTT.

The V and J genes are TRBV7-2 and TRBJ1-1, with a possible D match to TRBD1 (6 bases). Germline values: CDR1 SGHTA, CDR2 FQGNSA. The CDR3 extends over 17 amino acids. V was clipped by 1 base and J by 1 base, with 16 bases between them. In nucleotides, the CDR3 is TGTGCCAGCAGCTTAGTCGCGCATATACAGGGGAACACTGAAGCTTTCTTT. As protein: CASSLVAHIQGNTEAFF.

CDR3: CASSSAGNEQFF. In nucleotides, the CDR3 is TGTGCCAGCAGCTCAGCCGGGAATGAGCAGTTCTTC. The chain uses TRBV7-9 and TRBJ2-1; no definite D call. This CDR3 is 12 amino acids long. Germline V gives CDR1 SEHNR, CDR2 FQNEAQ (reference sequence). With 4 bases removed from V and 7 bases from J, the gap between germline ends came to 8 bases.

Relative to its sample, this clone is medium-sized. The chain carries TRBV7-2 and TRBJ2-1; D gene unclear. Germline V gene lookup returns CDR1 SGHTA and CDR2 FQGNSA. The CDR3 is 13 amino acids. V dropped 1 base and J dropped 8 bases, with 9 bases sitting between them. CDR3 protein: CASSLGSPDEQFF. CDR3 sequence (DNA): TGTGCCAGCAGCTTAGGGAGTCCCGATGAGCAGTTCTTC. Supplemented by reference TRBV7-2 and TRBJ2-1, the full variable domain reads GAGVSQSPSNKVTEKGKDVELRCDPISGHTALYWYRQSLGQGLEFLIYFQGNSAPDKSGLPSDRFSAERTGGSVSTLTIQRTQQEDSAVYLCASSLGSPDEQFFGPGTRLTVL.

The chain uses TRBV4-2 and TRBJ2-5, with 8 bases fitting TRBD2. Germline V gene data show CDR1 as LGHNA and CDR2 as YNFKEQ. J lost 1 base, V lost 4 bases, and 2 bases had no gene match. The CDR3 consists of 14 residues. The CDR3 coding sequence is TGTGCCAGCAGCCTTGGACTAGCCCAAGAGACCCAGTACTTC. Its translation is CASSLGLAQETQYF.

This clone was counted a few times. The chain employs TRBV5-4 and TRBJ2-3, with 7 nucleotides matching TRBD2. The CDR3 has 16 residues. Germline values: CDR1 SGHNT, CDR2 YYREEE (reference sequence). The V and J ends lost 5 bases and 0 bases, in that order; junction bases with no gene match: 9. CDR3 sequence (DNA): TGTGCCAGCAGGGATTCGGCGGGGGTTAGCACAGATACGCAGTATTTT. It specifies CASRDSAGVSTDTQYF.

This clone counts as medium-sized (0.01 to 0.1%). This chain uses TRBV27 with TRBJ2-7, with D possibly TRBD2 on 5 matching bases. V was trimmed by 2 bases and J by 5 bases, leaving 13 bases between them. This CDR3 has 14 amino acids. Germline-derived CDR1 and CDR2 are MNHEY and SMNVEV (reference sequence). The CDR3 DNA sequence: TGTGCCAGCAGTTTAAATCCGGGGTCGAACGAGCAGTACTTC. Protein: CASSLNPGSNEQYF.

The V call is TRBV5-1, the J call TRBJ2-3; 7 positions match TRBD2. The CDR3 sequence is 16 residues long. Germline V gene data show CDR1 as SGHRS and CDR2 as YFSETQ. V gave up 2 bases and J gave up 0 bases; unmatched junction bases: 6. The CDR3 DNA reads as TGCGCCAGCAGCTTAACTAGCGCCTCTAGCACAGATACGCAGTATTTT. It encodes CASSLTSASSTDTQYF.

DNA for the CDR3: TGTGCCAGCAGCTCCGGGACAGGGGGCCTCGAAAATCAGCCCCAGCATTTT. As protein: CASSSGTGGLENQPQHF. This chain joins TRBV7-2 and TRBJ1-5; 12 nucleotides agree with TRBD1. Germline V gene sequence: CDR1 SGHTA, CDR2 FQGNSA. The CDR3 is made up of 17 amino acids. Trimming cost V 4 bases and J 4 bases; bases outside gene matches: 8.

The chain combines TRBV6-5 with TRBJ2-7; tentatively, D is TRBD2 (5 bases). V lost 5 bases to trimming and J lost 0 bases, with 11 bases between them. The germline CDR1 and CDR2 sequences are MNHEY and SVGAGI. This CDR3 contains 14 residues. The CDR3 protein is CASSPGFSSYEQYF. CDR3 bases: TGTGCCAGCAGTCCGGGATTTAGCTCCTACGAGCAGTACTTC.

This chain uses TRBV5-1 with TRBJ1-2; D is uncertain. The CDR3 totals 13 residues. The germline V and J ends were trimmed by 2 bases and 5 bases, with 10 bases remaining between them. In germline, CDR1 is SGHRS, CDR2 YFSETQ. The CDR3: CASSFFGEYGYTF. The CDR3 region has the DNA TGCGCCAGCAGCTTTTTCGGGGAATATGGCTACACCTTC.

The V call is TRBV4-2, the J call TRBJ2-3, with 7 bases fitting TRBD2. The CDR3 length is 17 residues. Germline V CDR1 and CDR2: LGHNA, YNFKEQ. The V and J ends lost 1 base and 2 bases, in that order; junction bases with no gene match: 9. The DNA of the CDR3 is TGTGCCAGCAGCCAAGGCCCAGCGGGGACTCTCACAGATACGCAGTATTTT. This codes for CASSQGPAGTLTDTQYF.

This clone was detected a few times. CDR3 region: CASSGDSNTGELFF. CDR3 in DNA: TGTGCCAGCAGCGGGGACTCTAACACCGGGGAGCTGTTTTTT. The chain carries TRBV6-6 and TRBJ2-2; maybe TRBD2 (6 bases). The CDR3 is 14 residues long. The germline V and J ends were trimmed by 6 bases and 2 bases, with 10 bases remaining between them. The germline V gene has CDR1 MNHNY and CDR2 SVGAGI (reference sequence).

The chain combines TRBV7-2 with TRBJ2-7, with a tentative D call TRBD1 (5 bases). Germline CDR1 reads SGHTA; CDR2 reads FQGNSA. The ends were cut back, 1 base at V and 0 bases at J, with 10 bases in the middle. The CDR3 has 15 amino acids. The CDR3 region is CASSLVGQDSYEQYF. The CDR3 DNA reads as TGTGCCAGCAGCTTAGTGGGGCAGGACTCCTACGAGCAGTACTTC.

The gene calls are TRBV29-1 and TRBJ2-7; 8 bases align to TRBD1. CDR3 length equals 13 residues. Germline CDR1 SQVTM, CDR2 ANQGSEA. After removal of 0 bases from V and 3 bases from J, the junction contained 1 base not matched to a gene. CDR3 DNA: TGCAGCGTTGAAGAGGACAGGGACTACGAGCAGTACTTC. It codes for CSVEEDRDYEQYF.

The rearrangement links TRBV6-1 to TRBJ1-5; 8 bases are shared with TRBD1. The CDR3 runs 14 residues. Losses at the gene ends were 5 bases for V and 6 bases for J; bases not matched to a gene: 6. Per germline, CDR1 MNHNS and CDR2 SASEGT. The CDR3 nucleotides are TGTGCCAGCAGTCTGGACAGGGCGGTTCAGCCCCAGCATTTT. Translated, it gives CASSLDRAVQPQHF.

In DNA, the CDR3 is TGTGCCAGCAGTCATACAGGGGGCGGTGAGCAGTTCTTC. This gives the protein CASSHTGGGEQFF. The chain uses TRBV6-1 and TRBJ2-1; the match to TRBD1 covers 9 bases. Trimming took 5 bases from V and 9 from J; bases not matched to a gene: 5. The germline V gene has CDR1 MNHNS and CDR2 SASEGT. The CDR3 sequence is 13 residues long.

The table lists this clone with a few counts. The chain combines TRBV5-6 with TRBJ1-1; no definite D call. The CDR3 is 14 amino acids. Trimming shortened V by 0 bases and J by 3 bases, and 9 bases separated the two germline ends. CDR1 is SGHDT, CDR2 YYEEEE, per germline. The CDR3 sequence is CASSLVGWYTEAFF. In DNA, the CDR3 is TGTGCCAGCAGCTTGGTGGGCTGGTACACTGAAGCTTTCTTT.

The chain employs TRBV7-8 and TRBJ2-5; 7 positions match TRBD1. The CDR3 contains 15 residues. Germline V CDR1 and CDR2: SGHVS, FQNEAQ. J lost 2 bases, V lost 5 bases, and 8 bases had no gene match. CDR3 sequence (DNA): TGTGCCAGCAGCCCGGACAGGATTAGACAAGAGACCCAGTACTTC. It encodes CASSPDRIRQETQYF.

The genes are TRBV5-4 and TRBJ1-1, with D unclear. The CDR3 is 11 residues long. The V gene's germline CDR1 is SGHNT and CDR2 YYREEE (reference sequence). The ends were cut back, 8 bases at V and 2 bases at J, with 7 bases in the middle. The CDR3 reads CASSRNTEAFF. CDR3 nucleotides: TGTGCCAGTTCGCGAAACACTGAAGCTTTCTTT.

In this sample, this clone turned up a few times. The rearrangement links TRBV9 to TRBJ1-6; D might be TRBD1 (5 bases). Germline CDR1 is SGDLS and CDR2 is YYNGEE. Trimming took 3 bases from V and 7 from J, leaving 11 bases between them. This CDR3 has 14 amino acids. CDR3 nucleotide sequence: TGTGCCAGCAGCGCACGGACACAGAATTCACCCCTCCACTTT. Residues: CASSARTQNSPLHF.

The CDR3 spells CASNRRAYGYTF. The CDR3 DNA is TGTGCCAGCAATCGAAGAGCCTATGGCTACACCTTC. V is TRBV21-1 and J is TRBJ1-2. TRBV21-1 is reported as a pseudogene. The CDR3 is 12 amino acids.

This clone was counted between two and nine times. The chain uses TRBV7-3 and TRBJ2-7; maybe TRBD1 (6 bases). Germline V lookup: CDR1 SGHTA, CDR2 FQGTGA. The CDR3 spans 12 residues. Trimming took off 5 bases at V and 6 bases at J, with 11 bases between the two ends. CDR3: CASSLTGIEQYF. CDR3 nucleotide sequence: TGTGCCAGCAGCCTTACAGGGATCGAGCAGTACTTC.

V usage is TRBV6-1 and J usage is TRBJ1-2; D is undetermined. The CDR3 is made up of 14 amino acids. The germline gives CDR1 MNHNS, CDR2 SASEGT. V dropped 2 bases and J dropped 1 base, with 8 bases sitting between them. CDR3 coding DNA: TGTGCCAGCAGTGAAAGTAGTAATAACTATGGCTACACCTTC. Its protein is CASSESSNNYGYTF.